A selection of T cell receptor beta chains follows, all from one sample in a study of cytomegalovirus exposure and HLA in healthy donors. Generated by immunoSEQ multiplex PCR, the TCRdb table keeps only in-frame clones and is missing some. The sample carries more than 150,000 clones, more than 75% recorded once. The sample consisted of PBMCs. The source of these receptors is a girl under two years old in good health and CMV-seronegative. CDR3s include the opening cysteine and the closing phenylalanine or tryptophan. D genes are given only for firm matches. Only part of the rows carry a size: once, few, many, or a class if the clone is expanded.

.	.	TRBV23-1	14	TRBJ1-1	CASSPSSRNTEAFF	TGCGCCAGCAGTCCCTCTTCGAGGAACACTGAAGCTTTCTTT
TRBD2	.	TRBV6-4	15	TRBJ2-3	CASNWREPGTDTQYF	TGTGCCAGCAATTGGCGGGAGCCAGGCACAGATACGCAGTATTTT
.	.	TRBV30	14	TRBJ1-1	CAWNEQKMNTEAFF	TGTGCCTGGAACGAACAGAAGATGAACACTGAAGCTTTCTTT
.	.	TRBV18	16	TRBJ2-2	CASSPPERQLTGELFF	TGTGCCAGCTCACCACCCGAGAGACAACTGACCGGGGAGCTGTTTTTT
.	.	TRBV7-3	11	TRBJ1-3	CASSLRDTIYF	TGTGCCAGCAGCTTGCGTGACACCATATATTTT
TRBD1	.	TRBV5-6	16	TRBJ1-2	CASSLAVGQGAGGYTF	TGTGCCAGCAGCTTGGCGGTCGGACAGGGGGCTGGTGGCTACACCTTC
.	once	TRBV6-6	14	TRBJ1-4	CASSYGGANEKLFF	TGTGCCAGCAGTTACGGGGGGGCTAATGAAAAACTGTTTTTT
TRBD1	.	TRBV29-1	14	TRBJ2-2	CSVQGQGTTGELFF	TGCAGCGTTCAGGGACAGGGAACCACCGGGGAGCTGTTTTTT
TRBD1	.	TRBV6-5	13	TRBJ1-2	CASSRDSNYGYTF	TGTGCCAGCAGTCGGGACAGCAACTATGGCTACACCTTC
TRBD1	.	TRBV29-1	12	TRBJ2-7	CSVGQGKHEQYF	TGCAGCGTGGGACAGGGAAAGCACGAGCAGTACTTC
.	.	TRBV27	13	TRBJ1-5	CASSLAYNQPQHF	TGTGCCAGCAGTTTAGCCTATAATCAGCCCCAGCATTTT
.	.	TRBV25-1	15	TRBJ2-2	CASSARGGNTGELFF	TGTGCCAGCAGTGCTCGAGGGGGAAACACCGGGGAGCTGTTTTTT
TRBD1	.	TRBV19	15	TRBJ1-1	CASKWDSNMNTEAFF	TGTGCCAGTAAATGGGACAGTAACATGAACACTGAAGCTTTCTTT
TRBD1	.	TRBV18	15	TRBJ1-1	CASSERTGSNTEAFF	TGTGCCAGCTCAGAGCGGACAGGGTCGAACACTGAAGCTTTCTTT
TRBD1	.	TRBV27	14	TRBJ1-6	CASTRTGPYSPLHF	TGTGCCAGCACAAGGACAGGGCCTTATTCACCCCTCCACTTT
.	.	TRBV11-3	14	TRBJ2-1	CASSLSSSYNEQFF	TGTGCCAGCAGCTTAAGTAGCTCCTACAATGAGCAGTTCTTC
.	.	TRBV6-6	15	TRBJ2-1	CASSTARVADNEQFF	TGTGCCAGCAGTACGGCCAGGGTCGCGGACAATGAGCAGTTCTTC
.	few	TRBV29-1	12	TRBJ2-1	CSVDRSNNEQFF	TGCAGCGTTGATCGGTCTAACAATGAGCAGTTCTTC
TRBD2	.	TRBV30	15	TRBJ2-1	CAWSVQGLAYNEQFF	TGTGCCTGGAGTGTTCAGGGACTAGCGTACAATGAGCAGTTCTTC
TRBD2	.	TRBV9	18	TRBJ2-3	CASSATTSGGASTDTQYF	TGTGCCAGCAGCGCCACGACTAGCGGGGGGGCTAGCACAGATACGCAGTATTTT
.	.	TRBV5-6	15	TRBJ1-2	CASSLAPWGPNGYTF	TGTGCCAGCAGCTTGGCACCATGGGGCCCGAATGGCTACACCTTC
.	.	TRBV6-6	12	TRBJ1-5	CASTLNNQPQHF	TGTGCCAGCACCCTTAACAATCAGCCCCAGCATTTT
.	once	TRBV2	12	TRBJ1-1	CASQGGITEAFF	TGTGCCAGCCAAGGAGGGATCACTGAAGCTTTCTTT
TRBD2	.	TRBV5-4	15	TRBJ2-5	CASSLDGRAEETQYF	TGTGCCAGCAGCTTGGACGGGAGGGCTGAAGAGACCCAGTACTTC
TRBD1	.	TRBV4-2	16	TRBJ1-4	CASSQIGTGPNEKLFF	TGTGCCAGCAGCCAAATCGGGACAGGGCCTAATGAAAAACTGTTTTTT
TRBD1	.	TRBV7-9	17	TRBJ2-5	CASSLAVRDVDRETQYF	TGTGCCAGCAGCTTAGCGGTCAGGGACGTGGACAGGGAGACCCAGTACTTC
.	.	TRBV9	15	TRBJ2-2	CASSVGQAYTGELFF	TGTGCCAGCAGCGTAGGGCAGGCCTACACCGGGGAGCTGTTTTTT
.	once	TRBV6-5	15	TRBJ2-1	CASSREGYNYNEQFF	TGTGCCAGCAGCCGAGAGGGCTACAATTACAATGAGCAGTTCTTC
TRBD2	.	TRBV11-1	15	TRBJ2-7	CASSPDGGGSYEQYF	TGTGCCAGCAGCCCCGACGGGGGGGGATCCTACGAGCAGTACTTC
TRBD1	once	TRBV19	13	TRBJ2-7	CASRPGTGYEQYF	TGTGCCAGTAGGCCGGGGACAGGCTACGAGCAGTACTTC
.	.	TRBV23-1	14	TRBJ1-5	CASSRGRPDQPQHF	TGCGCCAGCAGCAGGGGCCGGCCTGATCAGCCCCAGCATTTT
TRBD1	.	TRBV30	15	TRBJ1-2	CAWSTPGQGRRGYTF	TGTGCCTGGAGTACCCCGGGACAGGGACGAAGGGGCTACACCTTC
TRBD1	.	TRBV28	15	TRBJ2-6	CASRSDRVGANVLTF	TGTGCCAGCAGATCGGACAGGGTCGGGGCCAACGTCCTGACTTTC
.	.	TRBV6-1	14	TRBJ1-1	CASSEQGLWTEAFF	TGTGCCAGCAGTGAACAGGGGTTGTGGACTGAAGCTTTCTTT
.	.	TRBV4-2	18	TRBJ2-7	CASSQAAGLGGTSYEQYF	TGTGCCAGCAGCCAAGCGGCAGGTCTGGGCGGGACCTCCTACGAGCAGTACTTC
.	.	TRBV29-1	14	TRBJ1-1	CSVGLRQGRTEAFF	TGCAGCGTTGGTCTTAGGCAGGGCAGGACTGAAGCTTTCTTT
TRBD2	.	TRBV15	18	TRBJ2-1	CATSRSFIAGAEYNEQFF	TGTGCCACCAGCAGATCGTTTATAGCGGGAGCCGAGTACAATGAGCAGTTCTTC
.	.	TRBV7-6	14	TRBJ2-5	CASSSIAVQETQYF	TGTGCCAGCAGCTCAATAGCGGTTCAGGAGACCCAGTACTTC
TRBD2	.	TRBV2	12	TRBJ2-3	CARTSGRDTQYF	TGTGCCAGGACTAGCGGGAGAGATACGCAGTATTTT
TRBD2	.	TRBV5-1	15	TRBJ2-7	CASSLSASGGNEQYF	TGCGCCAGCAGCTTGTCCGCTAGCGGGGGCAACGAGCAGTACTTC
TRBD2	.	TRBV5-4	16	TRBJ2-3	CASSFELAGGGDTQYF	TGTGCCAGCAGCTTCGAGTTAGCGGGAGGGGGGGATACGCAGTATTTT
TRBD2	.	TRBV29-1	14	TRBJ2-3	CSVGRGVSTDTQYF	TGCAGCGTCGGTCGGGGGGTGAGCACAGATACGCAGTATTTT
.	once	TRBV4-3	15	TRBJ2-6	CASSHRRAGANVLTF	TGCGCCAGCAGCCACCGGAGGGCTGGGGCCAACGTCCTGACTTTC